The 25 T cell receptor beta chains below all came from one sample that was sequenced in a study of OX40 agonist ivuxolimab in advanced cancers. Libraries were prepared by immunoSEQ multiplex PCR; TCRdb keeps only in-frame clonotypes and omits some of them. The data contain about 52,000 clones, about 88% of them singletons. The sequenced sample was CD4+ or CD8+ T cells sorted from blood, obtained in a trial of the OX40 agonist ivuxolimab. Source of these receptors: an adult with an advanced solid tumor such as melanoma, head and neck, liver or kidney cancer.

The chain uses TRBV5-6 and TRBJ1-1; D not resolved. CDR3 length: 12 amino acids. The V and J ends lost 0 bases and 5 bases respectively, with 5 bases between them. The germline CDR1 and CDR2 sequences are SGHDT and YYEEEE. The CDR3 bases are TGTGCCAGCAGCTTGGACCCAACTGAAGCTTTCTTT. As protein: CASSLDPTEAFF. Drawing the rest from reference TRBV5-6 and TRBJ1-1, the complete variable domain is DAGVTQSPTHLIKTRGQQVTLRCSPKSGHDTVSWYQQALGQGPQFIFQYYEEEERQRGNFPDRFSGHQFPNYSSELNVNALLLGDSALYLCASSLDPTEAFFGQGTRLTVV.

This chain links TRBV7-8 with TRBJ2-7, with unresolved D. The CDR3 runs to 12 residues. Germline V gene lookup returns CDR1 SGHVS and CDR2 FQNEAQ. Trimming left V 3 bases short and J 6 bases short, with 9 bases between. CDR3 sequence reads: CASSFRRPEQYF. CDR3 nucleotides: TGTGCCAGCAGCTTCAGGAGACCCGAGCAGTACTTC.

The rearrangement joins TRBV11-1 to TRBJ2-7; 7 bases fit TRBD2. V lost 6 bases, J lost 7 bases, and 12 bases stayed unmatched. CDR1 is SGHAT, CDR2 FQDESV, per germline (reference sequence). There are 14 residues in the CDR3. CDR3 sequence reads: CASSIGGGGREQYF. The CDR3 bases are TGTGCCAGCAGTATCGGTGGCGGGGGAAGAGAGCAGTACTTC.

The chain links TRBV27 to TRBJ2-3; no reliable D call. Germline loops: CDR1 MNHEY, CDR2 SMNVEV (reference sequence). The CDR3 contains 14 residues. The V gene lost 7 bases and the J gene lost 3 bases, with 14 bases spanning the gap. The CDR3: CASKARRPTDTQYF. The CDR3 coding sequence is TGTGCCAGCAAGGCCCGAAGACCGACAGATACGCAGTATTTT.

The CDR3 reads CASTPGPGRRYGYTF. The CDR3 nucleotides read TGTGCCAGCACTCCCGGCCCCGGGCGCCGCTATGGCTACACCTTC. The V call is TRBV2, the J call TRBJ1-2; the D is unclear. The length of the CDR3 is 15 residues. Per germline, CDR1 SNHLY and CDR2 FYNNEI. V was trimmed by 7 bases and J by 4 bases, leaving 19 bases between them.

This chain connects TRBV6-6 to TRBJ1-1; 7 bases match TRBD1. CDR3 length: 12 amino acids. Looked up from germline, CDR1 is MNHNY and CDR2 is SVGAGI (reference sequence). The J segment lost 6 bases and the V segment lost 6 bases, leaving 4 bases of the junction unmatched. The CDR3, as DNA: TGTGCCAGCAGCCCGACAGGGCCTGAAGCTTTCTTT. Protein product: CASSPTGPEAFF.

This clone was observed a single time. The V and J genes are TRBV19 and TRBJ1-2; D not certain. The CDR3 contains 13 residues. Trimming left V 10 bases short and J 1 base short, with 13 bases between. Germline V lookup: CDR1 LNHDA, CDR2 SQIVND (reference sequence). The CDR3 loop is CATSSLLNYGYTF. The CDR3 DNA is TGTGCCACCTCCAGCCTTCTTAACTATGGCTACACCTTC.

The chain joins TRBV9 to TRBJ2-1; 7 nucleotides align to TRBD2. The CDR3 length is 16 residues. V dropped 7 bases and J dropped 1; count of bases not matched to a gene: 11. Per the germline V gene, CDR1 is SGDLS and CDR2 is YYNGEE. The CDR3 sequence is CASGRGTDPSYNEQFF. For the CDR3, the DNA is TGTGCCAGCGGGAGGGGCACCGACCCATCCTACAATGAGCAGTTCTTC.

The V gene is TRBV6-1, the J gene TRBJ1-5; 10 bases are a match to TRBD1. The CDR3 has 16 amino acids. Germline trimming cut 2 bases from V and 13 bases from J; bases unmatched to any gene: 14. The germline CDR1 and CDR2 sequences are MNHNS and SASEGT. The CDR3 sequence: CASSESRQGAISYQHF. The DNA for the CDR3 is TGTGCCAGCAGTGAAAGCCGACAGGGGGCGATCAGTTATCAGCATTTT.

The chain couples TRBV9 to TRBJ2-3; a weak D match, TRBD1 (6 bases). This CDR3 comprises 15 residues. Germline V gene lookup returns CDR1 SGDLS and CDR2 YYNGEE. V was trimmed by 3 bases and J by 2 bases, leaving 13 bases between them. The CDR3 region is CASSDRELVTDTQYF. CDR3 sequence (DNA): TGTGCCAGCAGCGACAGGGAGCTTGTCACAGATACGCAGTATTTT.

V usage is TRBV27 and J usage is TRBJ1-2; no clear D gene. CDR1 and CDR2 from the germline V gene are MNHEY and SMNVEV (reference sequence). The CDR3 extends over 11 amino acids. Trimming shortened V by 5 bases and J by 6 bases, and 7 bases separated the two germline ends. The CDR3 spells CASSTGNGYTF. The CDR3 coding sequence is TGTGCCAGCAGTACGGGTAATGGCTACACCTTC.

The gene calls are TRBV7-3 and TRBJ1-2; D possibly corresponds to TRBD1 (6 bases). In germline, CDR1 is SGHTA, CDR2 FQGTGA. This CDR3 has 13 residues. Between the trimmed V and J ends, which lost 4 bases and 4 bases, there was a span of 10 bases. CDR3 DNA: TGTGCCAGCAGCTCGGAGGACAGCTATGGCTACACCTTC. This translates into CASSSEDSYGYTF.

V gene TRBV9 combines with J gene TRBJ1-2, with TRBD1 matching over 12 bases. This CDR3 contains 15 residues. Looked up from germline, CDR1 is SGDLS and CDR2 is YYNGEE. Trimming took 0 bases from V and 4 from J; bases not matched to a gene: 1. The CDR3 here is CASSVEGQGAYGYTF. The CDR3 nucleotides read TGTGCCAGCAGCGTAGAGGGACAGGGGGCCTATGGCTACACCTTC. Looking up the rest from reference TRBV9 and TRBJ1-2 gives the full variable domain: DSGVTQTPKHLITATGQRVTLRCSPRSGDLSVYWYQQSLDQGLQFLIQYYNGEERAKGNILERFSAQQFPDLHSELNLSSLELGDSALYFCASSVEGQGAYGYTFGSGTRLTVV.

The V and J genes are TRBV6-5 and TRBJ2-7; D gene unclear. The germline CDR1 and CDR2 sequences are MNHEY and SVGAGI. The CDR3 covers 13 residues. The germline V and J ends were trimmed by 2 bases and 0 bases, with 5 bases remaining between them. CDR3 nucleotides: TGTGCCAGCAGTTACAGGAGCTCCTACGAGCAGTACTTC. Amino acid sequence: CASSYRSSYEQYF.

The chain joins TRBV19 to TRBJ1-3; unclear D gene. The length of the CDR3 is 15 residues. Trimming removed 5 bases from V and 3 bases from J, with 14 bases in between. Germline V gives CDR1 LNHDA, CDR2 SQIVND (reference sequence). The CDR3 nucleotides read TGTGCCAGTAGTGGTATGTGGGGAGTTGGAAACACCATATATTTT. Its protein is CASSGMWGVGNTIYF. Looking up the rest from reference TRBV19 and TRBJ1-3 gives the full variable domain: DGGITQSPKYLFRKEGQNVTLSCEQNLNHDAMYWYRQDPGQGLRLIYYSQIVNDFQKGDIAEGYSVSREKKESFPLTVTSAQKNPTAFYLCASSGMWGVGNTIYFGEGSWLTVV.

The chain joins TRBV4-1 to TRBJ2-7; 8 nucleotides align to TRBD1. The CDR3 is made up of 15 amino acids. With V trimmed by 1 base and J by 7 bases, 9 bases remained unmatched. Germline V CDR1 and CDR2: MGHRA, YSYEKL. The CDR3 nucleotides read TGCGCCAGCAGCCAAGGAACAGGGGGGCTTAGGGAGCAGTACTTC. It yields the protein CASSQGTGGLREQYF.

This rearrangement joins TRBV19 to TRBJ2-1, with 8 bases that match TRBD2. Germline CDR1 and CDR2: LNHDA and SQIVND (reference sequence). The CDR3 covers 15 residues. Trimming at V came to 7 bases and at J to 2 bases, leaving 7 bases not matched to a gene. The CDR3 DNA follows: TGTGCCAGTATAGCCGCGGGGGGAACCTACAATGAGCAGTTCTTC. Translated, it gives CASIAAGGTYNEQFF.

This sequence joins TRBV10-3 and TRBJ1-3; weak D call: TRBD1 (5 bases). V lost 3 bases, J lost 10 bases, and 25 bases lay in between. Germline-derived CDR1 and CDR2 are ENHRY and SYGVKD. The CDR3 consists of 17 residues. CDR3 nucleotide sequence: TGTGCCATCAGTGATGAACCCGGGACGGTGAGGGCGAGTACCATATATTTT. This gives the protein CAISDEPGTVRASTIYF.

The chain links TRBV20-1 to TRBJ1-2; no clear D. The CDR3 is 10 amino acids. V dropped 3 bases and J dropped 8 bases, with 7 bases sitting between them. Germline V gives CDR1 DFQATT, CDR2 SNEGSKA (reference sequence). CDR3 loop: CSASGEGYTF. DNA for the CDR3: TGCAGTGCTAGCGGGGAGGGCTACACCTTC.

In the case of this clone: The germline gene is not matched at one end of the junction; a read error may be the cause. The genes are TRBV4-1 and TRBJ2-7; D gene unclear. This CDR3 has 15 residues. The germline gives CDR1 MGHRA, CDR2 YSYEKL. The CDR3 sequence is CASSQTRTGPYQQYF. CDR3 bases: TGCGCCAGCAGCCAGACAAGGACGGGTCCCTACCAGCAGTACTTC.

This chain connects TRBV7-3 to TRBJ2-7, with D unresolved. The germline V gene encodes CDR1 SGHTA and CDR2 FQGTGA. The CDR3 totals 14 residues. V lost 5 bases and J 5 bases, leaving 16 bases between the germline ends. The CDR3 protein is CASSLSGPLDEQYF. The DNA of the CDR3 is TGTGCCAGCAGCCTATCTGGACCCCTCGACGAGCAGTACTTC.

The V and J genes are TRBV30 and TRBJ2-7; a possible D gene is TRBD1 (5 bases). Germline loops: CDR1 GTSNPN, CDR2 SVGIG (reference sequence). The CDR3 is 12 amino acids. V was trimmed by 3 bases and J by 2 bases, leaving 8 bases between them. The CDR3 loop reads CAWSRVTYEQYF. CDR3 nucleotides: TGTGCCTGGAGCAGGGTCACCTACGAGCAGTACTTC.

CDR3 loop: CASSDQELVAGDSYEQYF. The CDR3 bases are TGTGCCAGCTCCGATCAAGAACTAGTAGCGGGGGACTCCTACGAGCAGTACTTC. The V and J genes are TRBV18 and TRBJ2-7; 9 positions match TRBD2. The V gene end was trimmed by 6 bases and the J gene end by 0 bases; junction bases not matched to a gene: 15. In germline, CDR1 is KGHSH, CDR2 LQKENI. The CDR3 covers 18 residues.

This clone was found once. The gene calls are TRBV30 and TRBJ2-3; TRBD1 matches at 8 bases. CDR3 length equals 13 residues. Looked up from germline, CDR1 is GTSNPN and CDR2 is SVGIG (reference sequence). The ends lost 2 bases at V and 6 bases at J; junction bases unmatched: 4. The CDR3 DNA reads as TGTGCCTGGAGTCCGACAGGGGCCGATACGCAGTATTTT. Its protein product is CAWSPTGADTQYF.

Of note for this clone: The germline gene is not matched at one end of the junction; a read error may be the cause. The same CDR3 is also encoded by other DNA sequences in this sample. The V call is TRBV5-4, the J call TRBJ1-1, with a weak D call TRBD1 (5 bases). Per germline, CDR1 SGHNT and CDR2 YYREEE (reference sequence). The length of the CDR3 is 15 residues. CDR3 region: CASSQEWQGYTEAFF. The CDR3 DNA is TGCGCCAGCAGCCAAGAGTGGCAGGGCTACACTGAAGCTTTCTTT. The full variable domain, in which reference TRBV5-4 and TRBJ1-1 provide the parts outside the CDR3, is ETGVTQSPTHLIKTRGQQVTLRCSSQSGHNTVSWYQQALGQGPQFIFQYYREEENGRGNFPPRFSGLQFPNYSSELNVNALELDDSALYLCASSQEWQGYTEAFFGQGTRLTVV.